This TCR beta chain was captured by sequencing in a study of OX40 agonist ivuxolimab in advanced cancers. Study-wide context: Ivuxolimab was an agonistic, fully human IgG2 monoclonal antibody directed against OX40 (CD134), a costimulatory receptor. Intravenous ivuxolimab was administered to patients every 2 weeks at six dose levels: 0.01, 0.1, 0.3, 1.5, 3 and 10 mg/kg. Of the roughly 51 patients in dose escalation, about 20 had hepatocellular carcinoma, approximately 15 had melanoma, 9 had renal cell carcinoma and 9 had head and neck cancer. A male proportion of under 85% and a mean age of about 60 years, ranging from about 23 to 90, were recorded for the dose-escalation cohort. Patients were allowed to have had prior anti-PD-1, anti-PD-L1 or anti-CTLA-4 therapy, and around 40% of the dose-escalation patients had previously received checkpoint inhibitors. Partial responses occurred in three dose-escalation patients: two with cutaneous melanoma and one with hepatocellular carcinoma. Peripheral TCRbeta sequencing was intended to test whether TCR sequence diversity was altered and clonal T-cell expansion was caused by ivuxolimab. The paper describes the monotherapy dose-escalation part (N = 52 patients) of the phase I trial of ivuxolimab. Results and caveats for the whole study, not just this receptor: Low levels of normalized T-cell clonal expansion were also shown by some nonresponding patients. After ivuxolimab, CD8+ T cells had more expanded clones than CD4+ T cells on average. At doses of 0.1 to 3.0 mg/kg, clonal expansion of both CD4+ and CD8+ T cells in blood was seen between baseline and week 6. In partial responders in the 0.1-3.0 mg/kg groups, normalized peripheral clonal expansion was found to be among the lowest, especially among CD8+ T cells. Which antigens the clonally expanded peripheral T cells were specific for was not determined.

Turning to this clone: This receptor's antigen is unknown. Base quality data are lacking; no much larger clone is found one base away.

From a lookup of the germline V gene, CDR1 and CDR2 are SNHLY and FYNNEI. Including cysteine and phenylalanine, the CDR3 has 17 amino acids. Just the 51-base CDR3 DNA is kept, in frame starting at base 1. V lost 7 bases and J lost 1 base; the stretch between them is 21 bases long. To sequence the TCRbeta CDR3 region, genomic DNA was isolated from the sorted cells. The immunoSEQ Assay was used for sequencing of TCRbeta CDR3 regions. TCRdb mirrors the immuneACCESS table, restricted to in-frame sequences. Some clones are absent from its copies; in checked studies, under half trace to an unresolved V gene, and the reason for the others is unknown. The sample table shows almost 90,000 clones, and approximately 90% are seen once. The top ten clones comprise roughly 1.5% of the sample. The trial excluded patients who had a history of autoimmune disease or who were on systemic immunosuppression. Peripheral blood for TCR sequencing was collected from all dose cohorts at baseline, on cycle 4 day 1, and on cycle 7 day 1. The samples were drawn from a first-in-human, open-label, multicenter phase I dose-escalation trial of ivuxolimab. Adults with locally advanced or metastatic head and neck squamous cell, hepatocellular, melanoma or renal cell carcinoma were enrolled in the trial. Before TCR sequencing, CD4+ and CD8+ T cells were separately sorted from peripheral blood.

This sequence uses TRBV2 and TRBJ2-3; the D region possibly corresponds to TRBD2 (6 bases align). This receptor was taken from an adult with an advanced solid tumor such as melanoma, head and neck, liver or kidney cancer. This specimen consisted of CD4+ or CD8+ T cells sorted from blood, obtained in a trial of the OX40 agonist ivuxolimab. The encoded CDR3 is CASISRAHPSGTDTQYF. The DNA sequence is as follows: TGTGCCAGCATTAGCAGGGCCCACCCTAGCGGCACAGATACGCAGTATTTT.